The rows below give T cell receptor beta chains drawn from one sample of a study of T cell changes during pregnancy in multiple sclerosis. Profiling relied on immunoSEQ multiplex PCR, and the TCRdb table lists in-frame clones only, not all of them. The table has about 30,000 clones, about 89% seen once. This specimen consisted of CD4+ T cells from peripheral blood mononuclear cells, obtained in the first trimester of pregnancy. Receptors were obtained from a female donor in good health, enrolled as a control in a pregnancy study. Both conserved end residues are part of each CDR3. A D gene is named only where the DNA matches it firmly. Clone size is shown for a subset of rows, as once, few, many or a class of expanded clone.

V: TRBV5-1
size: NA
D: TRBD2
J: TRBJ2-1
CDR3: CASSETSGGANEQFF
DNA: TGCGCCAGCAGCGAGACTAGCGGGGGGGCCAATGAGCAGTTCTTC

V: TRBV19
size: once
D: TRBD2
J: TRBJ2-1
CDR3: CASSLALRVAGYNEQFF
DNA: TGTGCCAGTAGTCTAGCCTTACGGGTAGCGGGCTACAATGAGCAGTTCTTC

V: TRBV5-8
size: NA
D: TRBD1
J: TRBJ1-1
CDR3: CASSLGNRGYTEAFF
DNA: TGTGCCAGCAGCTTGGGGAACAGGGGATACACTGAAGCTTTCTTT

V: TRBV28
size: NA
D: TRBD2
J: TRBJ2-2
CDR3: CASSLAGGPGELFF
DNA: TGTGCCAGCAGTCTAGCGGGGGGGCCCGGGGAGCTGTTTTTT

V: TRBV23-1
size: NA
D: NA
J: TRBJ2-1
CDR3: CASSQAGGGGTNEQFF
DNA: TGCGCCAGCAGTCAGGCTGGAGGGGGCGGAACGAATGAGCAGTTCTTC

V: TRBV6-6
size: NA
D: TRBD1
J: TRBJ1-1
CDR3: CASSYPGQAMNTEAFF
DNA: TGTGCCAGCAGTTACCCGGGACAGGCCATGAACACTGAAGCTTTCTTT

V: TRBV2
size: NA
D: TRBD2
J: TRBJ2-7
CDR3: CASSQSGGAGEQYF
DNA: TGTGCCAGCAGTCAAAGCGGGGGGGCGGGCGAGCAGTACTTC

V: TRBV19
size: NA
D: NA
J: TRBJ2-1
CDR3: CASSMTGEGNEQFF
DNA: TGTGCCAGTAGTATGACAGGGGAGGGCAATGAGCAGTTCTTC

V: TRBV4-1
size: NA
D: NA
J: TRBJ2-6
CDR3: CASSLTGGSGANVLTF
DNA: TGCGCCAGCAGCCTCACAGGCGGATCTGGGGCCAACGTCCTGACTTTC

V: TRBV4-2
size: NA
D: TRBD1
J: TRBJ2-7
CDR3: CASSLLSGTGGHEQYF
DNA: TGTGCCAGCAGCCTTCTTTCCGGGACAGGGGGCCACGAGCAGTACTTC

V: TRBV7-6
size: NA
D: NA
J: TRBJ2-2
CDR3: CASSSTTNTGELFF
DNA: TGTGCCAGCAGCTCTACCACGAACACCGGGGAGCTGTTTTTT

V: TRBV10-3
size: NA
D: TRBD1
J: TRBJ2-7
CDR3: CAISESFRGLYEQYF
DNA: TGTGCCATCAGTGAGTCATTCAGGGGGCTCTACGAGCAGTACTTC

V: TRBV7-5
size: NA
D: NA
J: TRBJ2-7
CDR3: CVRSLGRQVYEQYF
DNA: TGTGTCAGAAGCTTAGGACGACAGGTCTACGAGCAGTACTTC

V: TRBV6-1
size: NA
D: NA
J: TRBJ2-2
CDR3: CASNRAGELFF
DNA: TGTGCCAGCAACCGAGCCGGGGAGCTGTTTTTT

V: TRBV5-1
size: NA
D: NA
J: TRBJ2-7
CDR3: CASSPMSGSSYEQYF
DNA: TGCGCCAGCAGCCCAATGTCGGGGAGCTCCTACGAGCAGTACTTC

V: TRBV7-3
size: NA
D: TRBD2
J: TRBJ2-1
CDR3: CASSPSGLAGGLFF
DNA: TGTGCCAGCAGCCCTTCCGGCTTAGCGGGAGGTCTGTTCTTC

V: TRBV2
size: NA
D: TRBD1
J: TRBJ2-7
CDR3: CASRKGTEAYEQYF
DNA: TGTGCCAGCAGGAAAGGGACAGAGGCCTACGAGCAGTACTTC

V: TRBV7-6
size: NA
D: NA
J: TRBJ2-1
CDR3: CASSSTSSGGSLNEQFF
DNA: TGTGCCAGCAGCTCTACAAGTAGCGGAGGCTCACTCAATGAGCAGTTCTTC

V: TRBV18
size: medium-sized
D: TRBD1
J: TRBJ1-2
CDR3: CASSPGQAQSNYGYTF
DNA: TGTGCCAGCTCACCTGGACAGGCCCAAAGTAACTATGGCTACACCTTC

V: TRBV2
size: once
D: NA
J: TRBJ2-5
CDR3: CASSAGIQETQYF
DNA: TGTGCCAGCAGTGCGGGAATCCAAGAGACCCAGTACTTC